Following are 28 T cell receptor beta chains from one sample sequenced in a study of identical twins. TCRdb redid the calling of the 5' RACE reads with MiXCR, one entry per CDR3 protein. The table shows roughly 630,000 distinct CDR3 sequences, with under 8.5% occurring only once. The data also belong to a second study, concerning yellow fever vaccine responses in identical twins.

What was sequenced was PBMCs. These receptors originate from a woman aged 18-29 years in good health.

V usage is TRBV2 and J usage is TRBJ2-3; D not resolved. The ends were cut back, 7 bases at V and 4 bases at J, with 9 bases in the middle. Germline V gene lookup returns CDR1 SNHLY and CDR2 FYNNEI. The CDR3 loop spans 12 amino acids. The CDR3 bases are TGTGCCAGCAATAAGGGTCCAGATACGCAGTATTTT. Its translation is CASNKGPDTQYF.

This clonotype was seen only a few times. The chain recombines TRBV29-1 with TRBJ2-3; a possible D gene is TRBD2 (6 bases). CDR3 length: 14 amino acids. CDR1 and CDR2 (germline): SQVTM, ANQGSEA. V was cut by 6 bases and J by 2 bases, with 15 bases left in between. Here the CDR3 DNA reads TGCAGCGTCGGCGGGATTGAACTCACAGATACGCAGTATTTT. This sequence encodes CSVGGIELTDTQYF.

This clonotype was picked up a small number of times. The chain carries TRBV11-2 and TRBJ2-1, with 11 bases fitting TRBD2. The CDR3 has 16 residues. Unmatched junction bases numbered 8, after V lost 5 bases and J lost 5 bases. Germline V gene sequence: CDR1 SGHAT, CDR2 FQNNGV. The chain's CDR3 is CASSPIRGLADNEQFF. The DNA for the CDR3 is TGTGCCAGCAGCCCCATCCGGGGACTAGCGGACAATGAGCAGTTCTTC.

This clonotype was seen repeatedly, ten times or more. The V call is TRBV27, the J call TRBJ2-1; 7 bases are a match to TRBD1. The germline CDR1 and CDR2 sequences are MNHEY and SMNVEV (reference sequence). This CDR3 spans 14 amino acids. Unmatched junction bases numbered 6, after V lost 4 bases and J lost 6 bases. The CDR3 bases are TGTGCCAGCAGTTGGGACAGAATTAGCAATGAGCAGTTCTTC. Its translation: CASSWDRISNEQFF.

Ten or more counts support this clonotype. The chain links TRBV7-2 to TRBJ1-1; possibly TRBD1 for D (5 bases). Germline-derived CDR1 and CDR2 are SGHTA and FQGNSA. V shed 4 bases and J shed 1 base, with 10 bases lying between them. The CDR3 sequence is 14 residues long. The CDR3 sequence: CASSSGLPNTEAFF. The CDR3 DNA reads as TGTGCCAGCAGCTCGGGACTCCCGAACACTGAAGCTTTCTTT.

This clonotype was recorded many times. This sequence joins TRBV5-6 and TRBJ1-2; perhaps TRBD1 as D (6 bases). Germline CDR1 reads SGHDT; CDR2 reads YYEEEE. The V end was cut by 5 bases, the J end by 8 bases, with 16 bases between. The length of the CDR3 is 13 residues. The CDR3, as DNA: TGTGCCAGCAGTACAGGGCAGCTATACGGCTACACCTTC. Protein sequence: CASSTGQLYGYTF.

The chain combines TRBV2 with TRBJ2-3; 7 nucleotides align to TRBD1. The germline V gene encodes CDR1 SNHLY and CDR2 FYNNEI. After removal of 4 bases from V and 1 base from J, the junction contained 8 bases not matched to a gene. CDR3 length equals 16 residues. CDR3 loop: CASSGHRDSGTDTQYF. CDR3 nucleotides: TGTGCCAGCAGTGGGCATCGGGACAGCGGCACAGATACGCAGTATTTT.

This clonotype was counted only a few times. V and J are TRBV7-9 and TRBJ1-1; the D is unclear. The germline V gene has CDR1 SEHNR and CDR2 FQNEAQ (reference sequence). This CDR3 region has 13 residues. Trimming pared 5 bases from V and 3 bases from J, leaving 10 bases between. The CDR3 region is CASSQTSDTEAFF. In nucleotides, the CDR3 is TGTGCCAGCAGCCAAACTTCGGACACTGAAGCTTTCTTT.

In nucleotides, the CDR3 is TGTGCCAGCAGTTCCGGCGGGGGAGTAAAGAGAACCCAGTACTTC. Translated, it gives CASSSGGGVKRTQYF. The J gene is TRBJ2-5, the V gene TRBV12-3 or TRBV12-4, with TRBD2 identical over 7 bases. This CDR3 is 15 amino acids long. Germline trimming cut 4 bases from V and 8 bases from J; bases unmatched to any gene: 13.

This sequence joins TRBV21-1 and TRBJ2-3; TRBD2 is the table's D call, not checked against the DNA. TRBV21-1 is reported as a pseudogene. This CDR3 has 18 amino acids. The CDR3 sequence: CASSLRTSGRAGTDTQYF. CDR3 DNA sequence: TGTGCCAGCAGCCTTAGGACTAGCGGGAGGGCTGGCACAGATACGCAGTATTTC.

This clonotype was picked up many times. The chain links TRBV3-1 to TRBJ2-6; 8 positions match TRBD1. This CDR3 contains 22 residues. With V trimmed by 4 bases and J by 0 bases, 20 bases remained unmatched. Looked up from germline, CDR1 is LGHDT and CDR2 is YNNKEL (reference sequence). CDR3 coding DNA: TGTGCCAGCAGCCCGGCACTGGTTTTTATGCAGGGGGCTCCCTCTGGGGCCAACGTCCTGACTTTC. Protein: CASSPALVFMQGAPSGANVLTF.

This clonotype was counted between two and nine times. The genes are TRBV27 and TRBJ2-7; no clear D gene. Trimming left V 3 bases short and J 6 bases short, with 9 bases between. This CDR3 has 12 residues. Germline V gene data show CDR1 as MNHEY and CDR2 as SMNVEV (reference sequence). CDR3 coding DNA: TGTGCCAGCAGTTTCGGGTTATCCGAGCAGTACGTC. Translation gives CASSFGLSEQYV.

Of note for this clonotype: A junction end diverges from the germline sequence, so it may reflect a read error. The genes are TRBV6-5 and TRBJ2-2, with D hard to call. This CDR3 has 13 residues. The germline V gene has CDR1 MNHEY and CDR2 SVGAGI. CDR3 loop: CASSDSGNGELFF. The DNA for the CDR3 is TGTGCCAGCAGTGACTCTGGTAACGGGGAGCTGTTTTTT.

This clonotype was detected only a few times. This chain connects TRBV20-1 to TRBJ1-4; D gene unclear. Trimming stripped 3 bases from V and 7 bases from J, with 15 bases between. Germline CDR1 DFQATT, CDR2 SNEGSKA (reference sequence). There are 14 residues in the CDR3. CDR3 sequence: CSASPGIMGEKLFF. The CDR3 bases are TGCAGTGCTAGTCCGGGGATCATGGGTGAAAAACTGTTTTTT.

This clonotype was seen more than once but under ten times. This rearrangement joins TRBV27 to TRBJ2-1; 8 positions match TRBD2. Germline lookup yields CDR1 MNHEY and CDR2 SMNVEV (reference sequence). V lost 7 bases and J lost 4; bases outside the gene matches: 6. CDR3 length equals 14 residues. The CDR3, as DNA: TGTGCCAGCAAGCTAGCGGGCCAGTACAATGAGCAGTTCTTC. Translated, it gives CASKLAGQYNEQFF.

The chain links TRBV4-1 to TRBJ2-1, with 7 bases identical to TRBD1. The J segment lost 0 bases and the V segment lost 3 bases, leaving 5 bases of the junction unmatched. The CDR3 has 16 residues. CDR1 is MGHRA, CDR2 YSYEKL, per germline. CDR3 amino acids: CASSHGQAVSYNEQFF. The CDR3 DNA is TGCGCCAGCAGCCATGGACAGGCCGTCTCCTACAATGAGCAGTTCTTC.

This clonotype was recorded many times. The CDR3 DNA sequence: TGCAGTGCTAGCTCTGGGGACAAAGCCTACGAGCAGTACGTC. Encoded protein: CSASSGDKAYEQYV. The rearrangement uses TRBV20-1 and TRBJ2-7, with D maybe TRBD1 (6 bases). CDR1 and CDR2 (germline): DFQATT, SNEGSKA (reference sequence). The CDR3 runs to 14 residues. V lost 3 bases and J 2 bases, leaving 14 bases between the germline ends.

The chain links TRBV6-4 to TRBJ2-1, with 7 bases that match TRBD2. The germline gives CDR1 MRHNA, CDR2 SNTAGT. V was pared by 0 bases and J by 9 bases, with 5 bases of the junction left unmatched. The CDR3 sequence is 14 residues long. The CDR3 reads CASSDSGGLSEQFF. The CDR3 bases are TGTGCCAGCAGTGACTCGGGGGGGTTGAGTGAGCAGTTCTTC.

This clonotype was recorded at least ten times. The chain uses TRBV7-9 and TRBJ1-1, with D possibly matching TRBD1 (5 bases). The CDR3 totals 11 residues. The V gene lost 8 bases and the J gene lost 11 bases, with 15 bases spanning the gap. Per the germline V gene, CDR1 is SEHNR and CDR2 is FQNEAQ (reference sequence). Here the CDR3 DNA reads TGTGCCAGCGGGCAGGGAGGTTTGGCTTTCTTT. Translated: CASGQGGLAFF.

CDR3 loop: CASSTTAGNEQFF. The CDR3 DNA is TGTGCCAGCAGCACCACAGCTGGCAATGAGCAGTTCTTC. The chain links TRBV13 to TRBJ2-1; D is uncertain. CDR3 length: 13 residues. Between the trimmed V and J ends, which lost 5 bases and 6 bases, there was a span of 11 bases. The germline V gene has CDR1 PRHDT and CDR2 FYEKMQ (reference sequence). Full variable domain (remainder filled in from reference TRBV13 and TRBJ2-1): AAGVIQSPRHLIKEKRETATLKCYPIPRHDTVYWYQQGPGQDPQFLISFYEKMQSDKGSIPDRFSAQQFSDYHSELNMSSLELGDSALYFCASSTTAGNEQFFGPGTRLTVL.

In its sample, this clonotype was seen a few times. The CDR3 DNA follows: TGTGCCATCAGTGACTCGGCTAGCGGAGGGGGGAATGAGCAGTTCTTC. This gives the protein CAISDSASGGGNEQFF. The chain links TRBV10-3 to TRBJ2-1; perhaps TRBD2 as D (7 bases). The CDR3 sequence is 16 residues long. V was clipped by 3 bases and J by 7 bases, with 19 bases between them. The germline CDR1 and CDR2 sequences are ENHRY and SYGVKD.

The V and J genes are TRBV7-9 and TRBJ1-4; D is perhaps TRBD1 (5 bases). Deletions cut 3 bases from V and 0 bases from J, with 8 bases between. Germline V lookup: CDR1 SEHNR, CDR2 FQNEAQ (reference sequence). The CDR3 is 15 amino acids. The CDR3 loop reads CASSFQGATNEKLFF. The CDR3 bases are TGTGCCAGCAGCTTCCAGGGTGCAACTAATGAAAAACTGTTTTTT. Based on the CDR3 plus reference TRBV7-9 and TRBJ1-4, the full variable domain is DTGVSQNPRHKITKRGQNVTFRCDPISEHNRLYWYRQTLGQGPEFLTYFQNEAQLEKSRLLSDRFSAERPKGSFSTLEIQRTEQGDSAMYLCASSFQGATNEKLFFGSGTQLSVL.

In this sample, this clonotype turned up a few times. The rearrangement links TRBV7-2 to TRBJ1-2, with a tentative D call TRBD1 (5 bases). The CDR3 spans 13 residues. Germline lookup yields CDR1 SGHTA and CDR2 FQGNSA. The ends were cut back, 4 bases at V and 5 bases at J, with 11 bases in the middle. CDR3 nucleotides: TGTGCCAGCAGCTCCTCCGGGACGTATGGCTACACCTTC. As protein: CASSSSGTYGYTF.

This clonotype has just a few counts. V gene TRBV12-3 or TRBV12-4 combines with J gene TRBJ2-5; 9 bases map to TRBD2. After removal of 6 bases from V and 5 bases from J, the junction contained 7 bases not matched to a gene. CDR3 length: 14 amino acids. The CDR3 loop reads CASSAGLAIETQYF. CDR3 coding DNA: TGTGCCAGCAGCGCCGGACTAGCGATTGAGACCCAGTACTTC.

In its sample, this clonotype was seen many times. The chain joins TRBV2 to TRBJ1-5; 7 bases are a match to TRBD1. The CDR3 sequence is 14 residues long. Germline loops: CDR1 SNHLY, CDR2 FYNNEI. J lost 1 base, V lost 6 bases, and 3 bases had no gene match. Here the CDR3 reads CASRGTESNQPQHF. The CDR3 coding sequence is TGTGCCAGCAGGGGGACAGAGAGCAATCAGCCCCAGCATTTT.

The sample holds many counts of this clonotype. This chain joins TRBV7-2 and TRBJ2-7; TRBD1 agrees at 8 bases. Germline V lookup: CDR1 SGHTA, CDR2 FQGNSA. J lost 3 bases, V lost 1 base, and 5 bases had no gene match. The CDR3 is 15 residues long. The CDR3 reads CASSLVAGQGYEQYF. The CDR3 nucleotides read TGTGCCAGCAGCTTAGTCGCTGGACAGGGCTACGAGCAGTACTTC.

The chain combines TRBV28 with TRBJ2-7, with 8 positions matching TRBD1. The CDR3 runs 13 residues. After removal of 8 bases from V and 7 bases from J, the junction contained 10 bases not matched to a gene. Looked up from germline, CDR1 is MDHEN and CDR2 is SYDVKM. CDR3 sequence reads: CASRRQGAWEQYV. In DNA, the CDR3 is TGTGCCAGCCGCCGCCAGGGGGCTTGGGAGCAGTACGTC.

The V call is TRBV27, the J call TRBJ2-2; D is unclear. Trimming cost V 3 bases and J 2 bases, with 7 bases left between them. The CDR3 totals 14 residues. Germline CDR1 reads MNHEY; CDR2 reads SMNVEV (reference sequence). The CDR3 reads CASSFFRNTGELFF. Written as DNA, the CDR3 is TGTGCCAGCAGTTTTTTTAGAAACACCGGGGAGCTGTTTTTT.